There are a few counts of the clone carrying this T cell receptor (beta chain). This sample stems from a study of T-cell reconstitution after alpha-beta-depleted transplantation in children. Looked up from germline, CDR1 is MNHEY and CDR2 is SVGEGT. The CDR3 is made up of 14 amino acids. V gave up 5 bases and J gave up 5 bases; unmatched junction bases: 8. Preparation of the TCRbeta library was carried out with unique molecular identifiers. MiXCR, applied by TCRdb to the PCR reads, yields one record per CDR3 protein. The sample lists some 520,000 distinct CDR3 sequences, about 30% occurring once. The sample in question was PBMCs from the stem cell graft donor, obtained from the stem cell graft. V usage is TRBV6-2 or TRBV6-3 and J usage is TRBJ1-1; 7 nucleotides align to TRBD1. This sequence originates from a human donor who donated a stem cell graft to a child with aplastic anemia. CDR3 nucleotide sequence: TGTGCCAGCAGTACTCAACAGGGGTGGACTGAAGCTTTCTTT. It is translated as CASSTQQGWTEAFF.